This TCR beta chain derives from a study of T cell repertoires in cytomegalovirus infection. Study background: In public TCR beta signatures, there were indications of both CMV infection and matching HLA type.

Regarding the study as a whole: Dominating the ex vivo response were TCR beta clonotypes that were CMV-specific and HLA-C-restricted. Of the TCR beta families, the public ones yielded a cumulative frequency that identified carriers of CMV plus the relevant HLA.

One entry per CDR3 protein, called by TCRdb with MiXCR from the reads. The table records approximately 910,000 distinct CDR3 sequences, around 30% of them present only once. CDR3 length: 16 amino acids. V lost 3 bases and J lost 6, with 18 bases in between. Germline V lookup: CDR1 SEHNR, CDR2 FQNEAQ (reference sequence). With regard to this clonotype: What it recognizes is unknown.

The receptor was isolated from a human donor in good health (CMV status not recorded). Some clones in this sample may be carry-over from other donors' samples. This specimen was cultured CD8+ T cells from PBMCs, taken from culture after CMV antigen stimulation. The chain links TRBV7-9 to TRBJ1-5; tentatively, D is TRBD1 (5 bases). In nucleotides, the CDR3 is TGTGCCAGCAGCTTCGGGACCCAGCAAGCTGGTCAGCCCCAGCATTTT. This translates into CASSFGTQQAGQPQHF. Based on the CDR3 plus reference TRBV7-9 and TRBJ1-5, the full variable domain is DTGVSQNPRHKITKRGQNVTFRCDPISEHNRLYWYRQTLGQGPEFLTYFQNEAQLEKSRLLSDRFSAERPKGSFSTLEIQRTEQGDSAMYLCASSFGTQQAGQPQHFGDGTRLSIL.